Presented here are 18 T cell receptor beta chains from one specimen sequenced in a study of Tregs in tolerant kidney transplant recipients. Repertoires were generated with immunoSEQ multiplex PCR, while TCRdb's copy carries only in-frame clones and drops some. This sample contains about 48,000 clones. The starting material was CD4+ T cells from blood, obtained before the transplant. These receptors originate from a human donor who received a combined kidney and bone marrow transplant.

Points on this clone: The read comes to an end 3 residues before the CDR3 does, leaving the germline J gene to fill in the end. J is TRBJ1-6 and V is TRBV19, with TRBD1 as a possible D gene (6 bases). Trimming stripped 10 bases from V and 4 bases from J, with 11 bases between. The CDR3 spans 13 residues. Germline values: CDR1 LNHDA, CDR2 SQIVND (reference sequence). The CDR3 here is CATQGAYNSPLHF. The sequenced CDR3 bases are TGTGCCACACAGGGCGCTTATAATTCACCC.

In regard to this clone: The read ends 3 residues before the CDR3 terminus; that terminus is restored from the germline J gene. The chain carries TRBV18 and TRBJ1-2; the D gene is possibly TRBD1 (6 bases). The CDR3 loop spans 14 amino acids. Looked up from germline, CDR1 is KGHSH and CDR2 is LQKENI. Trimming pared 3 bases from V and 2 bases from J, leaving 10 bases between. The covered CDR3 bases are TGTGCCAGCTCACCTGGGGGCGAGAACTATGGC. It translates to CASSPGGENYG. The complete CDR3 reads CASSPGGENYGYTF.

Partial CDR3 DNA: TGCAGTGCTAGAGCCCCGGGGACAGGGAGTATTTGGGAGACC. Amino acid sequence: CSARAPGTGSIWET. The complete CDR3 sequence is CSARAPGTGSIWETQYF. The chain joins TRBV20-1 to TRBJ2-5; 9 bases map to TRBD1. The read falls 3 residues short of the CDR3 end, and the missing part is taken from the germline J gene. Germline trimming cut 1 base from V and 5 bases from J; bases unmatched to any gene: 14. This CDR3 comprises 17 residues. Looked up from germline, CDR1 is DFQATT and CDR2 is SNEGSKA (reference sequence).

Remarks on this clone: The CDR3 end is not reached by the read, which stops 3 residues before it; the germline J gene fills it in. The V call is TRBV7-2, the J call TRBJ1-4, with D unclear. V was cut by 4 bases and J by 4 bases, with 10 bases left in between. The CDR3 extends over 14 amino acids. CDR1 and CDR2 from the germline V gene are SGHTA and FQGNSA. CDR3 DNA, as far as it was read: TGTGCCAGCAGCTCCGGCAGGCTTAATGAAAAA. It encodes CASSSGRLNEK. The whole CDR3 sequence is CASSSGRLNEKLFF.

Regarding this clone: Read sequence stops 3 residues before the CDR3 end, and the germline J gene provides the missing end. The V gene is TRBV20-1, the J gene TRBJ2-7, with 7 bases fitting TRBD2. The J segment lost 0 bases and the V segment lost 1 base, leaving 6 bases of the junction unmatched. Germline lookup yields CDR1 DFQATT and CDR2 SNEGSKA (reference sequence). This CDR3 is built from 15 residues. The CDR3 region is CSARVASSGSYEQYF. CDR3 DNA, as far as it was read: TGCAGTGCTAGAGTCGCGTCTAGCGGCTCCTACGAG.

In the case of this clone: Read coverage stops 3 residues before the CDR3 terminus; the germline J gene supplies the remainder. This sequence joins TRBV20-1 and TRBJ2-2; 7 bases fit TRBD1. Trimming removed 5 bases from V and 7 bases from J; junction bases left unmatched: 7. This CDR3 contains 13 residues. CDR1 is DFQATT and CDR2 is SNEGSKA in the germline V gene (reference sequence). The CDR3 spells CSASGQADGELFF. CDR3 bases read: TGCAGTGCTTCCGGACAGGCGGACGGGGAG.

The DNA read from the CDR3 is TGTGCCAGCACGCGGGACAGACCTACGAACACCGGGGAG. Translating gives CASTRDRPTNTGE. The full CDR3 protein is CASTRDRPTNTGELFF. This sequence joins TRBV2 and TRBJ2-2, with D possibly TRBD1 on 7 matching bases. The read ends 3 residues before the CDR3 terminus; that terminus is restored from the germline J gene. V lost 7 bases and J 0 bases, leaving 15 bases between the germline ends. The length of the CDR3 is 16 residues. Germline lookup yields CDR1 SNHLY and CDR2 FYNNEI.

Comment on this clone: Read data end 3 residues before the CDR3 end; the end is taken from the germline J gene. The rearrangement joins TRBV6-2 or TRBV6-3 to TRBJ2-7; 8 bases agree with TRBD1. V lost 2 bases and J lost 2; bases outside the gene matches: 5. The germline gives CDR1 MNHEY, CDR2 SVGEGT. The CDR3 length is 15 residues. The CDR3 reads CASSYIDRGTYEQYF. Incomplete CDR3 DNA: TGTGCCAGCAGTTACATCGACAGGGGAACCTACGAG.

For this clone: The DNA ends 3 residues before the CDR3 does, and the rest of the CDR3 is filled in from the germline J gene. This chain connects TRBV19 to TRBJ2-2; D possibly corresponds to TRBD2 (6 bases). Trimming removed 0 bases at V and 5 bases at J, with 19 bases between. The CDR3 totals 18 residues. CDR1 and CDR2 (germline): LNHDA, SQIVND (reference sequence). The chain's CDR3 is CASSIERDFGANTGELFF. The CDR3 DNA, read in part, is TGTGCCAGTAGTATAGAGCGGGACTTCGGGGCAAATACCGGGGAG.

The CDR3 sequence: CASSYRLAEQYF. CDR3 DNA (partial): TGTGCCAGCAGCTATCGACTAGCCGAG. The rearrangement joins TRBV7-9 to TRBJ2-7; 7 bases agree with TRBD2. The read finishes 3 residues shy of the CDR3 end, and the germline J gene is used to complete it. The CDR3 covers 12 residues. The J segment lost 6 bases and the V segment lost 4 bases, leaving 3 bases of the junction unmatched. Germline CDR1 is SEHNR and CDR2 is FQNEAQ (reference sequence).

Notes on this clone: The read falls 3 residues short of the CDR3 end, and the missing part is taken from the germline J gene. The J gene is TRBJ2-1, the V gene TRBV5-1; maybe TRBD2 (6 bases). This CDR3 contains 16 residues. The ends were cut back, 3 bases at V and 6 bases at J, with 19 bases in the middle. Germline V gene sequence: CDR1 SGHRS, CDR2 YFSETQ. CDR3 bases read: TGCGCCAGCAGCTCAGGAGGGCCCGGATCTGTCAATGAG. It translates to CASSSGGPGSVNE. The full CDR3 is CASSSGGPGSVNEQFF.

This CDR3 reads CASSDSYETGNYYGYTF. The CDR3 bases that were read are TGTGCCAGCAGTGACTCGTATGAGACAGGGAATTACTATGGC. This chain uses TRBV6-4 with TRBJ1-2, with 7 bases that match TRBD1. Read sequence stops 3 residues before the CDR3 end, and the germline J gene provides the missing end. The CDR3 is made up of 17 amino acids. Germline values: CDR1 MRHNA, CDR2 SNTAGT. V was clipped by 0 bases and J by 3 bases; unmatched bases: 10.

Worth noting for this clone: Coverage ceases 3 residues before the CDR3 finishes, and the germline J gene fills in the end. V gene TRBV2 combines with J gene TRBJ1-6; 7 nucleotides line up with TRBD1. The germline CDR1 and CDR2 sequences are SNHLY and FYNNEI. V trimming: 3 bases; J trimming: 9 bases; junction bases outside the gene matches: 8. The length of the CDR3 is 15 residues. The sequenced part of the CDR3 DNA is TGTGCCAGCAGTGAGAGGGGGCGAGATAGTTCACCC. It specifies CASSERGRDSSP. The CDR3 in full is CASSERGRDSSPLHF.

A note on this clone: The read ends 3 residues early relative to the CDR3; the germline J gene fills the gap. The chain is built from TRBV19 and TRBJ2-3; D is perhaps TRBD2 (5 bases). The CDR3 totals 13 residues. Trimming removed 1 base from V and 5 bases from J, with 7 bases in between. The germline gives CDR1 LNHDA, CDR2 SQIVND (reference sequence). The CDR3 here is CASSIGRGDTQYF. CDR3 bases read: TGTGCCAGTAGTATAGGCCGGGGAGATACG.

Comments on this clone: The CDR3 goes on 3 residues after the read ends, and that part is filled in from the germline J gene. The chain combines TRBV19 with TRBJ2-3, with D possibly matching TRBD2 (6 bases). The germline V gene has CDR1 LNHDA and CDR2 SQIVND (reference sequence). The CDR3 consists of 15 residues. Trimming removed 7 bases from V and 1 base from J, with 15 bases in between. CDR3 DNA (partial): TGTGCCAGTATTGGGCAGGGAGGTGGCACAGATACG. It yields the protein CASIGQGGGTDT. The whole CDR3 is CASIGQGGGTDTQYF.

A word on this clone: The read falls 3 residues short of the CDR3 end, and the missing part is taken from the germline J gene. The chain couples TRBV6-1 to TRBJ2-7; a weak D match, TRBD1 (5 bases). Germline assignment: CDR1 MNHNS and CDR2 SASEGT. The CDR3 has 13 residues. Trimming pared 3 bases from V and 6 bases from J, leaving 12 bases between. The DNA read from the CDR3 is TGTGCCAGCAGTGAGCAAAGGGGAAGCGAG. It specifies CASSEQRGSE. The full CDR3 reads CASSEQRGSEQYF.

As concerns this clone: The CDR3 end falls 3 residues outside the read, so it is completed with the germline J gene. The V and J genes are TRBV19 and TRBJ1-3; 8 nucleotides agree with TRBD1. The CDR3 contains 14 residues. The J segment lost 5 bases and the V segment lost 6 bases, leaving 6 bases of the junction unmatched. Looked up from germline, CDR1 is LNHDA and CDR2 is SQIVND (reference sequence). The CDR3 here is CASSNWTGRNTIYF. The part of the CDR3 DNA that was read is TGTGCCAGTAGCAACTGGACAGGGCGAAACACC. Together with reference TRBV19 and TRBJ1-3, the CDR3 gives the full variable domain: DGGITQSPKYLFRKEGQNVTLSCEQNLNHDAMYWYRQDPGQGLRLIYYSQIVNDFQKGDIAEGYSVSREKKESFPLTVTSAQKNPTAFYLCASSNWTGRNTIYFGEGSWLTVV.

Worth noting for this clone: The read gets to within 3 residues of the CDR3 end, and the germline J gene fills in the rest. The gene calls are TRBV30 and TRBJ2-3; D remains unclear. Germline assignment: CDR1 GTSNPN and CDR2 SVGIG (reference sequence). The CDR3 is 15 amino acids. V gave up 8 bases and J gave up 0 bases, with 18 bases separating them. Partial CDR3 DNA: TGTGCCAGGGCTATTTTAAGCTCTAGCACAGATACG. The encoded protein is CARAILSSSTDT. The entire CDR3 protein reads CARAILSSSTDTQYF.